A selection of T cell receptor beta chains follows, all from one sample in a study of T cells in Graves' hyperthyroidism and ophthalmopathy. TCRdb called the multiplex PCR reads again in MiXCR, with one record for every CDR3 protein. This table holds around 250,000 distinct CDR3 sequences, 16% found once. Material for sequencing was blood. The receptors were gathered from a woman between 18 and 30 years old with Graves' ophthalmopathy. Each CDR3 is given with its conserved first and last residue. Fields, in order: V gene, J gene, D gene, clone size, CDR3 DNA, CDR3 protein. D genes are given only for firm matches. Clone size appears in some rows only: once, few, many, or a class for an expanded clone.

V gene: TRBV5-8
J gene: TRBJ1-2
D gene: .
clone size: .
CDR3 DNA: TGTGCCAGCAGCTTGGCCCTCCACGGCGGTATCGTTGGCTACACCTTC
CDR3 protein: CASSLALHGGIVGYTF

V gene: TRBV12-3/TRBV12-4
J gene: TRBJ1-1
D gene: .
clone size: many
CDR3 DNA: TGTGCCAGCACTTCCGAGGGCACTGAAGCTTTCTTT
CDR3 protein: CASTSEGTEAFF

V gene: TRBV28
J gene: TRBJ1-1
D gene: .
clone size: many
CDR3 DNA: TGTGCCAGCAGCGGGGGGGGCGGCACTGAAGCTTTCTTT
CDR3 protein: CASSGGGGTEAFF

V gene: TRBV2
J gene: TRBJ2-3
D gene: .
clone size: many
CDR3 DNA: TGTGCCAGCAGTGAAGTGGCAGGGGTAGGAGATACGCAGTATTTT
CDR3 protein: CASSEVAGVGDTQYF

V gene: TRBV18
J gene: TRBJ1-3
D gene: .
clone size: many
CDR3 DNA: TGTGCCAGCTCACCACTGGACACCTCGTTCTCTGGAAACACCATATATTTT
CDR3 protein: CASSPLDTSFSGNTIYF

V gene: TRBV27
J gene: TRBJ2-7
D gene: TRBD2
clone size: many
CDR3 DNA: TGTGCCAGCAGTTCCGGACTAGCGAGAGTTGGCGAGCAGTACTTC
CDR3 protein: CASSSGLARVGEQYF

V gene: TRBV7-9
J gene: TRBJ1-1
D gene: .
clone size: .
CDR3 DNA: TGTGCCAGCAGCAGCTCAGGGGCGAACACTGAAGCTTTCTTT
CDR3 protein: CASSSSGANTEAFF

V gene: TRBV10-2
J gene: TRBJ2-5
D gene: .
clone size: many
CDR3 DNA: TGCGCCAGCAGTGACTCAGGAGAAGAGACCCAGTACTTC
CDR3 protein: CASSDSGEETQYF

V gene: TRBV3-1
J gene: TRBJ2-7
D gene: TRBD2
clone size: many
CDR3 DNA: TGTGCCAGCAGCCTCGGACTAGCGGGAGGTTTTGAGCAGTACTTC
CDR3 protein: CASSLGLAGGFEQYF

V gene: TRBV20-1
J gene: TRBJ1-2
D gene: .
clone size: many
CDR3 DNA: TGCAGTGCTGGCCTCTATAGTGGGTTTGATGGCTACACCTTC
CDR3 protein: CSAGLYSGFDGYTF

V gene: TRBV20-1
J gene: TRBJ1-4
D gene: .
clone size: .
CDR3 DNA: TGCAGTGCTAGAGATATGACCTCTGGGACTAATGAAAAACTGTTTTTT
CDR3 protein: CSARDMTSGTNEKLFF

V gene: TRBV24-1
J gene: TRBJ2-1
D gene: TRBD2
clone size: many
CDR3 DNA: TGTGCCACCAGTGCTAAAACTAGCGGGGGGTACAATGAGCAGTTCTTC
CDR3 protein: CATSAKTSGGYNEQFF

V gene: TRBV4-2
J gene: TRBJ2-1
D gene: TRBD2
clone size: many
CDR3 DNA: TGTGCCAGCAGCCAAGAATCCATCCGAGCGGGGGGCTACAATGAGCAGTTCTTC
CDR3 protein: CASSQESIRAGGYNEQFF

V gene: TRBV5-6
J gene: TRBJ2-5
D gene: TRBD2
clone size: many
CDR3 DNA: TGTGCCAGCAGCTTGCGGAGCGGGAGTTACCGAGAGACCCAGTACTTC
CDR3 protein: CASSLRSGSYRETQYF

V gene: TRBV19
J gene: TRBJ1-4
D gene: .
clone size: .
CDR3 DNA: TGTGCCAGTAGTCTTCAGGGGTTAACTAATGAAAAACTGTTTTTT
CDR3 protein: CASSLQGLTNEKLFF

V gene: TRBV28
J gene: TRBJ2-1
D gene: TRBD2
clone size: many
CDR3 DNA: TGTGCCAGCAGTCCCGGGACTAGCGGGAGTGTCTACAATGAGCAGTTCTTC
CDR3 protein: CASSPGTSGSVYNEQFF

V gene: TRBV29-1
J gene: TRBJ2-1
D gene: TRBD2
clone size: many
CDR3 DNA: TGCAGCGTCGCTGGACTAGCGGGAGGAAATGAGCAGTTCTTC
CDR3 protein: CSVAGLAGGNEQFF

V gene: TRBV25-1
J gene: TRBJ1-2
D gene: .
clone size: few
CDR3 DNA: TGTGCCAGCAGGCCGGGACCCAGCTATGGCTACACCTTC
CDR3 protein: CASRPGPSYGYTF

V gene: TRBV9
J gene: TRBJ2-3
D gene: .
clone size: many
CDR3 DNA: TGTGCCAGCAGCGAAGACGCACCTTTGGCAACAGATACGCAGTATTTT
CDR3 protein: CASSEDAPLATDTQYF